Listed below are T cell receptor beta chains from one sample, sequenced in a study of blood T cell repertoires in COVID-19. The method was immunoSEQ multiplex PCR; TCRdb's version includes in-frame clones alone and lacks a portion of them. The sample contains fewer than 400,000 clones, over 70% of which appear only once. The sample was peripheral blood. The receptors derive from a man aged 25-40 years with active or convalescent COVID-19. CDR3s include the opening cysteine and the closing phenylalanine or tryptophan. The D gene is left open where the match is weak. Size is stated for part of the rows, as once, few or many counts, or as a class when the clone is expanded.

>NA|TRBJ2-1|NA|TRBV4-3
TGCGCCAGCAGCTCCGGGTTAGCGGTTTACAATGAGCAGTTCTTC
CASSSGLAVYNEQFF
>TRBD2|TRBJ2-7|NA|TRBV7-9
TGTGCCAGCAGCTTAGTCCGGGCGGGAGGATCCTACGAGCAGTACTTC
CASSLVRAGGSYEQYF
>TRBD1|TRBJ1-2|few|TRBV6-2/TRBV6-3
TGTGCCAGCAGTTACTCGAGGCCCCCTAACAGGGGGCTTTGGGGCTACACCTTC
CASSYSRPPNRGLWGYTF
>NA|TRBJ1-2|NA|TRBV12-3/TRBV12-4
TGTGCCAGCAGTCCGGGATCTAGCTACACCTTC
CASSPGSSYTF
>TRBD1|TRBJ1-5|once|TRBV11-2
TGTGCCAGCAGTTCAGGGGGCCGGGATCAGCCCCAGCATTTT
CASSSGGRDQPQHF
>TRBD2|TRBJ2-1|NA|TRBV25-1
TGTGCCAGCAGTGAATATATGGCTAGCGGGGACAATGAGCAGTTCTTC
CASSEYMASGDNEQFF
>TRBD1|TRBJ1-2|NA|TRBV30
TGTGCCTGGAGTGACACAGGGGGCCGGGGCTACACCTTC
CAWSDTGGRGYTF
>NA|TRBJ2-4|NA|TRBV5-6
TGTGCCAGCAGCTTGGGCGTCCTAGCCAAAAACATTCAGTACTTC
CASSLGVLAKNIQYF
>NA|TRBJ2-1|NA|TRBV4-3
TGCGCCAGCAGCCAATATCCCGATGAGCAGTTCTTC
CASSQYPDEQFF
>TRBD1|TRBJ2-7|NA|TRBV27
TGTGCCCCGACAGGGACCAACTCCTACGAGCAGTACTTC
CAPTGTNSYEQYF
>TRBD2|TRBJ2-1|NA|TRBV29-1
TGCAGCCCCCTACTAGCGGGATACTACAATGAGCAGTTCTTC
CSPLLAGYYNEQFF
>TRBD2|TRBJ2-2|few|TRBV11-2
TGTGCCAGCAGCTACCTTAGCGGGGGGATCGGGGAGCTGTTTTTT
CASSYLSGGIGELFF
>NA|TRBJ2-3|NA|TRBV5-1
TGCGCCAGCAGCTCGGTAGCAGATACGCAGTATTTT
CASSSVADTQYF
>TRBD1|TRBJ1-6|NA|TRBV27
TGTGCCAGCAGTAAACGGACAGGGGTACATTCACCCCTCCACTTT
CASSKRTGVHSPLHF
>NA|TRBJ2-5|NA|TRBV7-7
TGTGCCAGCAGCCCCGGCACCCGAGGGATCCAAGAGACCCAGTACTTC
CASSPGTRGIQETQYF
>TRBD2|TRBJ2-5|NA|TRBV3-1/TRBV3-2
TGTGCCAGCAGCCAACAAAAATGGGTGGGGGGGTCCCAAGAGACCCAGTACTTC
CASSQQKWVGGSQETQYF
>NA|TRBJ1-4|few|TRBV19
TGTGCCAGTAGTAGCCCAGGGTTAGGTGAAAAACTGTTTTTT
CASSSPGLGEKLFF
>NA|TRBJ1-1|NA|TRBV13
TGTGCCAGCAGCTTAGGGGGGCTTTCTCCTGAAGCTTTCTTT
CASSLGGLSPEAFF
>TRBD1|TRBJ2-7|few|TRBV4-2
TGTGCCAGCAGCCGAGGGACAGGTCTGACGGAGGAGCAGTACTTC
CASSRGTGLTEEQYF
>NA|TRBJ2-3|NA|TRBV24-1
TGTGCCACCAGTGACAACCACGAGCGGAGGGGAGCTAGCACAGATACGCAGTATTTT
CATSDNHERRGASTDTQYF
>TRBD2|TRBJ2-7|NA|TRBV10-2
TGCGCCAGCAGTGAGTCACCGGGACTACGTTACGAGCAGTACTTC
CASSESPGLRYEQYF
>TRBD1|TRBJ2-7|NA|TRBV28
TGTGCCAGCCATCGGACAGGGGGCTTCTACGAGCAGTACTTC
CASHRTGGFYEQYF
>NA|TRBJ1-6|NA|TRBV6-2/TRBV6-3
TGTGCCAGCAGTTACCTCGGGGGGCACTATAATTCACCCCTCCACTTT
CASSYLGGHYNSPLHF
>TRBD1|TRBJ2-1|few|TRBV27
TGTGCCAGCAGTATATGGGCCCCCCAGGGGGATGAGCAGTTCTTC
CASSIWAPQGDEQFF
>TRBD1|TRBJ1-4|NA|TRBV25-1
TGTGCCAGCAGTGTCCTTCGACAGGGACGCGAAAAACTGTTTTTT
CASSVLRQGREKLFF
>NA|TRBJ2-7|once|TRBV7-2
TGTGCCAGCAGCCGTCCGGGGGTGGGCGAGCAGTACTTC
CASSRPGVGEQYF
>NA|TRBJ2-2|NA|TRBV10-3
TGTGCCATCCTGGAGGACAGTAACACCGGGGAGCTGTTTTTT
CAILEDSNTGELFF
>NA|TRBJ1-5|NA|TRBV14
TGTGCCAGCAGCTCCAGGTCTATGCCCCAGCATTTT
CASSSRSMPQHF
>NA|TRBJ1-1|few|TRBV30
TGTGCCTCCTCCTCTAATGTTGAAGCTTTCTTT
CASSSNVEAFF
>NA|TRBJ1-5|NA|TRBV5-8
TGTGCCAGCAGCTGGGGACACCTTAGCAATCAGCCCCAGCATTTT
CASSWGHLSNQPQHF
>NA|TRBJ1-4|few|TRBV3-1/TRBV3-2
TGTGCCAGCAGCCTGAGCCGAGGCGAAAAACTGTTTTTT
CASSLSRGEKLFF
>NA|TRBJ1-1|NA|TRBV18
TGTGCCAGCTCACCGGACAGATACGAAGCTTTCTTT
CASSPDRYEAFF
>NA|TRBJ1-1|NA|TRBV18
TGTGCCAGCTCACCCCCGGGGAGGTACACTGAAGCTTTCTTT
CASSPPGRYTEAFF
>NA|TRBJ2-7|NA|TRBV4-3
TGCGCCAGCAGCCAAGAGGACTCTAGACCCTACGAGCAGTACTTC
CASSQEDSRPYEQYF
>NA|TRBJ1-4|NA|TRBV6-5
TGTGCCAGCAGTTACACAACAGTGACTAATGAAAAACTGTTTTTT
CASSYTTVTNEKLFF
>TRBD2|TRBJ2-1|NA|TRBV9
TGTGCCAGCAGCGTAGCCAGCTTGGCGGGAGGGTACAATGAGCAGTTCTTC
CASSVASLAGGYNEQFF
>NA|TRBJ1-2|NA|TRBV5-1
TGCGCCAGCAGCTTGAGGGGCCGGAGGGAAGGCTACACCTTC
CASSLRGRREGYTF
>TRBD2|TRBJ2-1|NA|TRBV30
TGTGCCTGGAGTGTGGGTCGGGCTAGCGGGAGAGGGATTTACAATGAGCAGTTCTTC
CAWSVGRASGRGIYNEQFF
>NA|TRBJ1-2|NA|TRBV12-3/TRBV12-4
TGTGCCAGCAGTTTGGGCGAAGGTATCGGCTACACCTTC
CASSLGEGIGYTF
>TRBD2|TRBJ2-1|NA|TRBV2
TGTGCCAGCAGTTTTAGCGGGGGGGCCGGGAATGAGCAGTTCTTC
CASSFSGGAGNEQFF
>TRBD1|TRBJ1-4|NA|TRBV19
TGTGCCAGTAGTTCGGGACAGGGGTTCGAAAAACTGTTTTTT
CASSSGQGFEKLFF
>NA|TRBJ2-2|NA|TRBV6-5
TGTGCCAGCAGTCTAGGTAACACCGGGGAGCTGTTTTTT
CASSLGNTGELFF
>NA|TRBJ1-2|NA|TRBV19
TGTGCCAGTAGTATGTTAAGAGCTAACTATGGCTACACCTTC
CASSMLRANYGYTF
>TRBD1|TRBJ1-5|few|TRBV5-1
TGCGCCAGCAGCTTAGGTACAGGGGGGGATCAGCCCCAGCATTTT
CASSLGTGGDQPQHF
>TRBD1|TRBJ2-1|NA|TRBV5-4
TGTGCCAGCGGCTTAGACAGGGGGCAGCACAATGAGCAGTTCTTC
CASGLDRGQHNEQFF
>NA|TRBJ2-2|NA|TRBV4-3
TGCGCCAGCAGCCGAGACCGTTTCACCGGGGAGCTGTTTTTT
CASSRDRFTGELFF
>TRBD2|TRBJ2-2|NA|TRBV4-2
TGTGCCAGCAGCCAACCAAGCGGGGGGAAAGGCGGGGAGCTGTTTTTT
CASSQPSGGKGGELFF
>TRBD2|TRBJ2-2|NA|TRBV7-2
TGTGCCAGCAGCCCCCAGGGACTAGCGGGAGGGCCCGGGGAGCTGTTTTTT
CASSPQGLAGGPGELFF
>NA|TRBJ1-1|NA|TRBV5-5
TGTGCCAGCAGCTTGGGGCGGGGGAACACTGAAGCTTTCTTT
CASSLGRGNTEAFF
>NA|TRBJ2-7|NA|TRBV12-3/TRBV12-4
TGTGCCAGCAGATACAGGGGGGGGTACGAGCAGTACTTC
CASRYRGGYEQYF
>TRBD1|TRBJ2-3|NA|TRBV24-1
TGTGCCACCAGTGACGGGACAGACCCCACAGATACGCAGTATTTT
CATSDGTDPTDTQYF
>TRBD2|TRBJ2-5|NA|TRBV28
TGTGCCAGCAGGGACGGGGGGGCCCTTACAGAGACCCAGTACTTC
CASRDGGALTETQYF
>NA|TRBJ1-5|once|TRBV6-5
TGTGCCAGCACCCCGGACAGAAATAGCAATCAGCCCCAGCATTTT
CASTPDRNSNQPQHF
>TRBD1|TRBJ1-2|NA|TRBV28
TGTGCCAGCAGCCACCGGGACAGGCACTATGGCTACACCTTC
CASSHRDRHYGYTF
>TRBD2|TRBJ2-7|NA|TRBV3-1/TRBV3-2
TGTGCCAGCAGCCAACTCGCTTGGACTAGCGGGGGGAAGCGGTACTTC
CASSQLAWTSGGKRYF
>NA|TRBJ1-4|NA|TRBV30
TGTGCCTGGAGCCAGTTTAATGAAAAACTGTTTTTT
CAWSQFNEKLFF
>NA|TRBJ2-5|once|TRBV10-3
TGTGCCATCAGCGCTTACACGGGACTCGATCCGGAGACCCAGTACTTC
CAISAYTGLDPETQYF
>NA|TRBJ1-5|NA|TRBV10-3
TGTGCCATCGGGAGGGAATTAAGCCAGCCCCAGCATTTT
CAIGRELSQPQHF